Each of the 27 T cell receptor beta chains below was sequenced from the same sample in a study of T cells in Graves' hyperthyroidism and ophthalmopathy. RNA transcripts served as the template for amplifying TCR beta CDR3 regions. The study used the HTBI primer set for a first-round RT-PCR of the TCR CDR3. TCRdb analysed the multiplex PCR reads with MiXCR anew, one entry per CDR3 protein. Of approximately 350,000 distinct CDR3 sequences in the sample, approximately 16% were seen once. The specimen was blood. The receptors stem from a woman in her sixties or seventies with Graves' ophthalmopathy.

This clonotype occurred a few times. The chain joins TRBV7-9 to TRBJ2-3; possibly TRBD2 for D (6 bases). The germline V and J ends were trimmed by 5 bases and 7 bases, with 16 bases remaining between them. The CDR3 spans 14 residues. Germline CDR1 SEHNR, CDR2 FQNEAQ (reference sequence). The CDR3 region is CASSPGGPKNTQYF. The CDR3 region has the DNA TGTGCCAGCAGCCCCGGGGGTCCTAAAAATACGCAGTATTTT.

This clonotype showed up many times. V is TRBV7-9 and J is TRBJ2-1, with TRBD2 matching over 13 bases. The CDR3 consists of 15 residues. The V gene's germline CDR1 is SEHNR and CDR2 FQNEAQ (reference sequence). J lost 5 bases, V lost 4 bases, and 2 bases had no gene match. CDR3: CASSSGLAGDNEQFF. CDR3 nucleotide sequence: TGTGCCAGCAGCTCCGGACTAGCGGGAGACAATGAGCAGTTCTTC.

This clonotype was counted between two and nine times. This chain connects TRBV11-2 to TRBJ2-1; weak D call: TRBD1 (6 bases). The CDR3 is 13 residues long. Germline loops: CDR1 SGHAT, CDR2 FQNNGV. V lost 6 bases and J 6 bases, leaving 12 bases between the germline ends. The CDR3 coding sequence is TGTGCCAGCAGGAGGACAGCCTCCAATGAGCAGTTCTTC. Amino acids: CASRRTASNEQFF. Together with reference TRBV11-2 and TRBJ2-1, the CDR3 gives the full variable domain: EAGVAQSPRYKIIEKRQSVAFWCNPISGHATLYWYQQILGQGPKLLIQFQNNGVVDDSQLPKDRFSAERLKGVDSTLKIQPAKLEDSAVYLCASRRTASNEQFFGPGTRLTVL.

In its sample, this clonotype was seen a few times. The chain has TRBV6-2 or TRBV6-3 and TRBJ2-4, with D possibly being TRBD2 (7 bases). Trimming took off 5 bases at V and 0 bases at J, with 14 bases between the two ends. The CDR3 consists of 16 residues. Germline V lookup: CDR1 MNHEY, CDR2 SVGEGT. The CDR3 region is CASSGGGRLAKNIQYF. The CDR3 DNA reads as TGTGCCAGCAGTGGCGGGGGCAGACTAGCCAAAAACATTCAGTACTTC.

This clonotype was observed a few times. In DNA form, the CDR3 reads TGTGCCAGCAGTTCCAGACTAGCGGGAGGTACCTACAATGAGCAGTTCTTC. It codes for CASSSRLAGGTYNEQFF. V is TRBV6-1 and J is TRBJ2-1; 13 nucleotides agree with TRBD2. The CDR3 length is 17 residues. The V and J ends lost 5 bases and 2 bases, in that order; junction bases with no gene match: 6. CDR1 is MNHNS and CDR2 is SASEGT in the germline V gene.

V is TRBV7-2 and J is TRBJ1-2, with unresolved D. Germline V gene data show CDR1 as SGHTA and CDR2 as FQGNSA. This CDR3 is built from 14 residues. V lost 1 base to trimming and J lost 4 bases, with 10 bases between them. The CDR3: CASSLGSAAYGYTF. CDR3 coding DNA: TGTGCCAGCAGCTTAGGGTCAGCGGCCTATGGCTACACCTTC.

The rearrangement uses TRBV6-2 or TRBV6-3 and TRBJ2-2; 10 nucleotides agree with TRBD2. This CDR3 is built from 17 residues. V dropped 4 bases and J dropped 2; count of bases not matched to a gene: 7. CDR1 and CDR2 (germline): MNHEY, SVGEGT. CDR3 sequence reads: CASSSLGLAVNTGELFF. The CDR3 region has the DNA TGTGCCAGCAGTTCTCTCGGACTAGCGGTTAACACCGGGGAGCTGTTTTTT.

This clonotype was counted ten times or more. CDR3 in DNA: TGTGCCAGCAGCAGGCAGGGGACAGGGATGGTCTACGAGCAGTACTTC. Its translation is CASSRQGTGMVYEQYF. This chain connects TRBV6-1 to TRBJ2-7, with TRBD1 identical over 9 bases. V lost 6 bases, J lost 3 bases, and 12 bases stayed unmatched. The germline gives CDR1 MNHNS, CDR2 SASEGT. The CDR3 has 16 amino acids.

Note on this clonotype: Its ends do not fully match the called genes, so a read error is possible. The chain links TRBV11-3 to TRBJ2-1; 11 bases line up with TRBD2. Germline CDR1 reads SGHNT; CDR2 reads YENEEA. CDR3 length equals 15 residues. The CDR3: CANSLSGRDHNEQFF. DNA for the CDR3: TGTGCCAACAGCCTTAGCGGGAGGGACCACAATGAGCAGTTCTTC.

V and J are TRBV30 and TRBJ1-1; D unclear. The CDR3 is made up of 15 amino acids. V lost 0 bases to trimming and J lost 8 bases, with 19 bases between them. The germline V gene encodes CDR1 GTSNPN and CDR2 SVGIG (reference sequence). CDR3 in amino acids: CAWSVLADGMREAFF. The CDR3 DNA follows: TGTGCCTGGAGTGTCCTGGCGGACGGGATGAGGGAAGCTTTCTTT.

This clonotype was observed a few times. The chain recombines TRBV20-1 with TRBJ2-5; D perhaps matches TRBD1 (6 bases). Trimming pared 1 base from V and 5 bases from J, leaving 17 bases between. The CDR3 runs to 15 residues. Germline V CDR1 and CDR2: DFQATT, SNEGSKA (reference sequence). CDR3 DNA: TGCAGTGCTAGAGTGGGGGCGCGGGCCGGGGAGACCCAGTACTTC. Protein product: CSARVGARAGETQYF.

This clonotype was detected a few times. The chain recombines TRBV28 with TRBJ2-7; D remains ambiguous. This CDR3 is 10 amino acids long. Germline V gives CDR1 MDHEN, CDR2 SYDVKM. Trimming stripped 8 bases from V and 7 bases from J, with 9 bases between. CDR3 sequence reads: CASSDGEQYF. CDR3 coding DNA: TGTGCCAGCTCCGATGGGGAGCAGTACTTC.

This clonotype was detected a few times. The chain uses TRBV10-3 and TRBJ2-1; D perhaps matches TRBD2 (6 bases). V gave up 4 bases and J gave up 9 bases, with 13 bases separating them. The CDR3 has 13 residues. Per germline, CDR1 ENHRY and CDR2 SYGVKD. CDR3 bases: TGTGCCATCAGTGCGGATAGGAGGGGTGAGCAGTTCTTC. Its protein product is CAISADRRGEQFF.

This clonotype was detected ten times or more. V gene TRBV12-3 or TRBV12-4 combines with J gene TRBJ2-5; TRBD1 matches 7 bases. The ends lost 3 bases at V and 2 bases at J; junction bases unmatched: 3. This CDR3 is 14 amino acids long. CDR3: CASSLTTGQETQYF. CDR3 nucleotide sequence: TGTGCCAGCAGTTTGACGACAGGGCAAGAGACCCAGTACTTC.

The V and J genes are TRBV3-1 and TRBJ2-1, with D perhaps being TRBD1 or TRBD2 (6 bases each). The CDR3 is made up of 11 amino acids. V lost 4 bases and J lost 14, with 12 bases in between. Germline CDR1 reads LGHDT; CDR2 reads YNNKEL (reference sequence). CDR3 DNA sequence: TGTGCCAGCAGCCTGGGGGGCGTTGAGTTCTTC. This codes for CASSLGGVEFF.

The table lists this clonotype with a few counts. The rearrangement uses TRBV11-2 and TRBJ2-1; 13 bases match TRBD2. Germline CDR1 and CDR2: SGHAT and FQNNGV. The CDR3 consists of 15 residues. Trimming removed 5 bases from V and 10 bases from J; junction bases left unmatched: 8. This CDR3 reads CASSPWTSGGGEQFF. The CDR3 DNA is TGTGCCAGCAGCCCCTGGACTAGCGGGGGTGGGGAGCAGTTCTTC. Using reference TRBV11-2 and TRBJ2-1 for the parts outside the CDR3, the full variable domain is EAGVAQSPRYKIIEKRQSVAFWCNPISGHATLYWYQQILGQGPKLLIQFQNNGVVDDSQLPKDRFSAERLKGVDSTLKIQPAKLEDSAVYLCASSPWTSGGGEQFFGPGTRLTVL.

This clonotype turned up a few times. J is TRBJ2-7 and V is TRBV20-1; the D is unclear. The V gene's germline CDR1 is DFQATT and CDR2 SNEGSKA (reference sequence). The CDR3 sequence is 13 residues long. V lost 1 base and J lost 2, with 9 bases in between. The CDR3 DNA reads TGCAGTGCTAGAGCCCCGACCACCTACGAGCAGTACTTC. This sequence encodes CSARAPTTYEQYF.

This clonotype was observed at least ten times. This chain connects TRBV18 to TRBJ2-1; D unresolved. V gave up 3 bases and J gave up 9 bases, with 9 bases separating them. The CDR3 consists of 12 residues. Germline V gene sequence: CDR1 KGHSH, CDR2 LQKENI. The CDR3 sequence: CASSPIRPEQFF. CDR3 DNA: TGTGCCAGCTCACCCATTCGGCCTGAGCAGTTCTTC.

The chain links TRBV20-1 to TRBJ2-2, with unresolved D. V was shortened by 7 bases and J by 3 bases, with 18 bases between the two germline ends. CDR3 length equals 15 residues. CDR1 and CDR2 from the germline V gene are DFQATT and SNEGSKA (reference sequence). The CDR3 loop is CSVSPSDLYTGELFF. The DNA for the CDR3 is TGCAGTGTTAGTCCCTCGGACCTCTACACCGGGGAGCTGTTTTTT.

This clonotype has only a few counts. This sequence joins TRBV28 and TRBJ1-5, with 7 bases lining up with TRBD1. V shed 5 bases and J 7 bases; nucleotides not matched to a gene: 8. CDR1 and CDR2 (germline): MDHEN, SYDVKM. This CDR3 is built from 14 residues. This chain's CDR3 is CASSTAGGGQPQHF. The CDR3, as DNA: TGTGCCAGCAGTACCGCAGGGGGTGGCCAGCCCCAGCATTTT.

This clonotype was picked up many times. The chain's CDR3 is CASSWASSTETQYF. The CDR3 nucleotides read TGTGCCAGCAGCTGGGCGTCGTCTACGGAGACCCAGTACTTC. V gene TRBV7-9 combines with J gene TRBJ2-5; no clear D gene. Germline V gene lookup returns CDR1 SEHNR and CDR2 FQNEAQ (reference sequence). The CDR3 length is 14 residues. Trimming stripped 4 bases from V and 5 bases from J, with 14 bases between.

This rearrangement joins TRBV28 to TRBJ2-1, with 7 bases fitting TRBD2. The V segment lost 6 bases and the J segment 7 bases; nucleotides outside the gene matches: 9. The CDR3 runs 14 residues. The germline V gene encodes CDR1 MDHEN and CDR2 SYDVKM. Here the CDR3 reads CASSQRDSKNEQFF. CDR3 nucleotides: TGTGCCAGCAGCCAGCGGGATAGTAAGAATGAGCAGTTCTTC.

V and J are TRBV10-2 and TRBJ2-1; TRBD2 matches at 13 bases. J lost 8 bases, V lost 6 bases, and 10 bases had no gene match. The CDR3 runs 16 residues. Germline CDR1 and CDR2: WSHSY and SAAADI. CDR3 nucleotide sequence: TGCGCCAGCAGGGTGACTAGCGGGAGGATCGGCGATGAGCAGTTCTTC. This sequence encodes CASRVTSGRIGDEQFF.

Many counts were recorded for this clonotype. The CDR3 sequence is CASRRWQGGDEQFF. The DNA for the CDR3 is TGTGCCAGCAGAAGGTGGCAGGGGGGGGATGAGCAGTTCTTC. This chain connects TRBV11-3 to TRBJ2-1; possibly TRBD1 or TRBD2 for D (7 bases each). V was shortened by 6 bases and J by 8 bases, with 17 bases between the two germline ends. CDR1 SGHNT and CDR2 YENEEA come from the germline V gene. The CDR3 runs to 14 residues. Variable domain in full (rest from reference TRBV11-3 and TRBJ2-1): EAGVVQSPRYKIIEKKQPVAFWCNPISGHNTLYWYLQNLGQGPELLIRYENEEAVDDSQLPKDRFSAERLKGVDSTLKIQPAELGDSAVYLCASRRWQGGDEQFFGPGTRLTVL.

The gene calls are TRBV24-1 and TRBJ2-3, with unresolved D. From germline, CDR1 is KGHDR and CDR2 SFDVKD. The CDR3 loop spans 13 amino acids. V lost 1 base, J lost 3 bases, and 4 bases lay in between. The DNA of the CDR3 is TGTGCCACCAGTGATTTAGTAACAGATACGCAGTATTTT. It specifies CATSDLVTDTQYF.

In this sample, this clonotype turned up a few times. This sequence joins TRBV6-5 and TRBJ2-5; possible D gene TRBD2, 5 bases. The CDR3 spans 14 residues. The V and J ends lost 4 bases and 7 bases respectively, with 16 bases between them. Germline V gene sequence: CDR1 MNHEY, CDR2 SVGAGI. The CDR3 DNA follows: TGTGCCAGCAGTTTCAGATCTATCGAGGGGACCCAGTACTTC. The encoded protein is CASSFRSIEGTQYF.

This clonotype was seen more than once but under ten times. V is TRBV18 and J is TRBJ2-1, with 7 nucleotides matching TRBD2. CDR1 is KGHSH and CDR2 is LQKENI in the germline V gene. The CDR3 has 14 residues. The V and J ends lost 1 base and 10 bases, in that order; junction bases with no gene match: 7. The CDR3 region is CASSPLQRDEEQFF. The CDR3, as DNA: TGTGCCAGCTCACCACTTCAGCGGGACGAAGAGCAGTTCTTC.